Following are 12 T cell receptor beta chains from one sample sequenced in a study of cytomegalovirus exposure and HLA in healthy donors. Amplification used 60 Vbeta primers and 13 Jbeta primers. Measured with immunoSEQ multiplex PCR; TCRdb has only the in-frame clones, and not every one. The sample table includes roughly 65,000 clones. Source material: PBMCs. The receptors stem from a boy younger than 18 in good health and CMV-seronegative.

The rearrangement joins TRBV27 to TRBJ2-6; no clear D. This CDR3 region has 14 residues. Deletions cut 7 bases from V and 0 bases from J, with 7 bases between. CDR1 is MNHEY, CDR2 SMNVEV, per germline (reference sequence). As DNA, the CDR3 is TGTGCCAGCACGGGTGCCTCTGGGGCCAACGTCCTGACTTTC. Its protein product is CASTGASGANVLTF.

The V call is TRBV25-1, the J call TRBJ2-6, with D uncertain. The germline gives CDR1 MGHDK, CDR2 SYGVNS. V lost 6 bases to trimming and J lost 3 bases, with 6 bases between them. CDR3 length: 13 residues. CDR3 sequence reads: CASRDNGANVLTF. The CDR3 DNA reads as TGTGCCAGCAGAGACAATGGGGCCAACGTCCTGACTTTC.

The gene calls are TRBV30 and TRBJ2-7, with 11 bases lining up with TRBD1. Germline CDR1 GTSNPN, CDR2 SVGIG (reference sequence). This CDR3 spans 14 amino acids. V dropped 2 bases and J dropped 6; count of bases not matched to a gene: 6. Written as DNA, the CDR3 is TGTGCCTGGAGTAGAGGACAGGGGGCCGGCGAGCAGTACTTC. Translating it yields CAWSRGQGAGEQYF.

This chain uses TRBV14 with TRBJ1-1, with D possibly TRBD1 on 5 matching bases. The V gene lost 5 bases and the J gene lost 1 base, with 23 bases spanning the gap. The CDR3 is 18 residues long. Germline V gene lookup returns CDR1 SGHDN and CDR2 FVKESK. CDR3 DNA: TGTGCCAGCAGCAAGGAACTACAGGTCAATAAGGAGAACACTGAAGCTTTCTTT. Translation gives CASSKELQVNKENTEAFF.

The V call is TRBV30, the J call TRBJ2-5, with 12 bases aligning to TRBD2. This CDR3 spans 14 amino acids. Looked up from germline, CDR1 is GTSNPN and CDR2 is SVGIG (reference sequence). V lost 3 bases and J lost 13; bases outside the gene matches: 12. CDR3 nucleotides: TGTGCCTGGAGGCAACTAGCGGGAGGTGGAAAGGGGTACTTC. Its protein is CAWRQLAGGGKGYF.

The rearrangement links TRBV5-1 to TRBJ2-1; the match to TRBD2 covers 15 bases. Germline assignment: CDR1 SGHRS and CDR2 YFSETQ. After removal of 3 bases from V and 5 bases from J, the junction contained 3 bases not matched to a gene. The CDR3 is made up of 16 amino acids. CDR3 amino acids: CASSSGLAGGHNEQFF. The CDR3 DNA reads TGCGCCAGCAGCTCAGGACTAGCGGGAGGGCACAATGAGCAGTTCTTC.

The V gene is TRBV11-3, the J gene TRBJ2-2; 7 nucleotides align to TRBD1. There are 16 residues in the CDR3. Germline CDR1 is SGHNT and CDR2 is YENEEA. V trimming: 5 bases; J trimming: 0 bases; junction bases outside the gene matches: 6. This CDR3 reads CASSPDRAPNTGELFF. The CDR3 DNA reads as TGTGCCAGCAGCCCCGACAGGGCACCGAACACCGGGGAGCTGTTTTTT.

The CDR3 region has the DNA TGTGCCAGCAGCCTCGGACAGGGGGCTTCCGAGCAGTACTTC. It encodes CASSLGQGASEQYF. The chain couples TRBV7-9 to TRBJ2-7, with 11 bases aligning to TRBD1. This CDR3 region has 14 residues. Germline lookup yields CDR1 SEHNR and CDR2 FQNEAQ (reference sequence). V shed 5 bases and J 6 bases; nucleotides not matched to a gene: 6.

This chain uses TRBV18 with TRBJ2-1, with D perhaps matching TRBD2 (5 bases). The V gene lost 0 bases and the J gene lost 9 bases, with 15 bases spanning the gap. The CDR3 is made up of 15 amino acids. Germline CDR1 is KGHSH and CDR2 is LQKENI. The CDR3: CASSPPMRPAGEQFF. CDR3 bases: TGTGCCAGCTCACCACCTATGAGACCGGCGGGTGAGCAGTTCTTC.

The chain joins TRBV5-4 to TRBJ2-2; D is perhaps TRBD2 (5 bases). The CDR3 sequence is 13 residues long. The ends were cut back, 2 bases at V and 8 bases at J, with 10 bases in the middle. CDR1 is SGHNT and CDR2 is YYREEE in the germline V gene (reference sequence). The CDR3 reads CASSFSGFGELFF. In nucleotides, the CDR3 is TGTGCCAGCAGCTTCTCGGGGTTTGGGGAGCTGTTTTTT. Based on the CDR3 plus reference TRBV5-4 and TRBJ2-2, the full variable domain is ETGVTQSPTHLIKTRGQQVTLRCSSQSGHNTVSWYQQALGQGPQFIFQYYREEENGRGNFPPRFSGLQFPNYSSELNVNALELDDSALYLCASSFSGFGELFFGEGSRLTVL.

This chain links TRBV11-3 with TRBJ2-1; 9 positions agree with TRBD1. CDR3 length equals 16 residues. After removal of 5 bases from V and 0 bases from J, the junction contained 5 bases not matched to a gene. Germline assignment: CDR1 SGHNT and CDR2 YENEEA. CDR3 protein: CASSAGQGSSYNEQFF. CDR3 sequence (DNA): TGTGCCAGCAGCGCAGGACAGGGGAGCTCCTACAATGAGCAGTTCTTC.

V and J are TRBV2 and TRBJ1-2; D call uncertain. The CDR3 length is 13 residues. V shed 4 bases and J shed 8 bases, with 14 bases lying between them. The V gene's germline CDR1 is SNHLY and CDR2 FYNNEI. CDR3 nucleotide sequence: TGTGCCAGCAGTGGGCCCGACATTGGCGGCTACACCTTC. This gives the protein CASSGPDIGGYTF.